This T cell receptor (beta chain) was retrieved from a study of blood T cell repertoires in COVID-19. Produced via immunoSEQ multiplex PCR; TCRdb's table is partial and in-frame only. The sample lists around 300,000 clones; 80% to 90% were seen once. Trimming cost V 0 bases and J 5 bases; bases outside gene matches: 9. Germline CDR1 and CDR2: LNHNV and YYDKDF (reference sequence). This CDR3 contains 16 residues. Recovered status in Cohort 3 required two negative PCRs, clearance, or symptom resolution. This TCR derives from a woman younger than 30 who had recovered from COVID-19. Sequences were obtained from PBMCs or T cells enriched from blood (not recorded which). The rearrangement joins TRBV15 to TRBJ2-7; 8 nucleotides align to TRBD2. The CDR3 nucleotides are TGTGCCACCAGCAGAGATCGCGCAGCGGGGGATAACGAGCAGTACTTC. It specifies CATSRDRAAGDNEQYF.